This record covers a single TCR beta chain. Looked up from germline, CDR1 is PRHDT and CDR2 is FYEKMQ (reference sequence). Trimming cost V 4 bases and J 3 bases, with 11 bases left between them. The length of the CDR3 is 14 residues. The data originate from a study of blood T cell repertoires in COVID-19. Turning to the study itself: Sites across the United States, Italy and Spain contributed samples from acute and convalescent COVID-19.

Authors' methods: Reference gene primer amplification yielded estimated nucleated cell counts. Profiling relied on immunoSEQ multiplex PCR, and the TCRdb table lists in-frame clones only, not all of them. The DNA was the basis for D and trimming; V, J and clone size are from that table. This sample yields more than 150,000 clones, of which roughly 90% are seen a single time; roughly 7% belongs to the top ten. The study recruited people aged roughly 18 to 89 years across roughly 25 US areas. Clinical history as reported by participants underpinned cohort assignment. The specimen was PBMCs or T cells enriched from blood (not recorded which). V gene TRBV13 combines with J gene TRBJ2-3; tentatively, D is TRBD2 (6 bases). This receptor was identified in a woman aged 50 to 60 who had recovered from COVID-19. For the CDR3, the DNA is TGTGCCAGCAGCTCCCGGGACTTGACAGATACGCAGTATTTT. This codes for CASSSRDLTDTQYF. Looking up the rest from reference TRBV13 and TRBJ2-3 gives the full variable domain: AAGVIQSPRHLIKEKRETATLKCYPIPRHDTVYWYQQGPGQDPQFLISFYEKMQSDKGSIPDRFSAQQFSDYHSELNMSSLELGDSALYFCASSSRDLTDTQYFGPGTRLTVL.